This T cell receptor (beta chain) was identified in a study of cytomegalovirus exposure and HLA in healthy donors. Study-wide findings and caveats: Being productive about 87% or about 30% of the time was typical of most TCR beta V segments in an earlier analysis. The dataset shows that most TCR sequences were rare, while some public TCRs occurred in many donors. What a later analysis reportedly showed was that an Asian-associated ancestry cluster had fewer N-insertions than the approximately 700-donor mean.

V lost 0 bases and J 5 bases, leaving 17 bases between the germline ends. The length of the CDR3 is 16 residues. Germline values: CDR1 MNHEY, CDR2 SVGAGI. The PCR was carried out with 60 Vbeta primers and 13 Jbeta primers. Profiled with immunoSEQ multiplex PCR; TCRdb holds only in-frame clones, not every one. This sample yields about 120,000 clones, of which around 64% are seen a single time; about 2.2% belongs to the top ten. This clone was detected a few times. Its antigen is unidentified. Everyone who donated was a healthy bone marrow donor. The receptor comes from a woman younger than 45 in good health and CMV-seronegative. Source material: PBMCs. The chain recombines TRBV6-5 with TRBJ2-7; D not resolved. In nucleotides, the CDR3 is TGTGCCAGCAGTTACTCGTATCGGCTTGGGCTCCACGAGCAGTACTTC. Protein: CASSYSYRLGLHEQYF.